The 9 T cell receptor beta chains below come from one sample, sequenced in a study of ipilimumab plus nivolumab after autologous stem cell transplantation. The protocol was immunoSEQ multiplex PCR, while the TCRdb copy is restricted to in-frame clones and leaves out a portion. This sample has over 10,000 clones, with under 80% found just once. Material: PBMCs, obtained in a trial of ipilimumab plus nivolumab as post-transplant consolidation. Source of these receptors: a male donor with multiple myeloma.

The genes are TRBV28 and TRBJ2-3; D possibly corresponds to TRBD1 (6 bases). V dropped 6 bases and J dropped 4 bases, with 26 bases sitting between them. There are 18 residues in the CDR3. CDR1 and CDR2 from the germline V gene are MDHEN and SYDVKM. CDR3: CASRPDRQDLRRADTQYF. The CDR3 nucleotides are TGTGCCAGCAGACCTGATAGACAGGACCTTAGAAGGGCAGATACGCAGTATTTT.

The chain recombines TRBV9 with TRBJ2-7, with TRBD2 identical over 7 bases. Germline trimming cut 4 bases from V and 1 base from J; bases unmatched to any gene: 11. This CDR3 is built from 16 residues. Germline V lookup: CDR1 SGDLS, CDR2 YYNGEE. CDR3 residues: CASSPLTSAKSYEQYF. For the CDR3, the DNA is TGTGCCAGCAGCCCGCTCACTAGCGCCAAGTCCTACGAGCAGTACTTC.

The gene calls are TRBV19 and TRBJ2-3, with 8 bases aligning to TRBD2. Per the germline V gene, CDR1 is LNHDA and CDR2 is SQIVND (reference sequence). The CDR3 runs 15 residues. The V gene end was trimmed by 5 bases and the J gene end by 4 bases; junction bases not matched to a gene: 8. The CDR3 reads CASSDVAGGPDTQYF. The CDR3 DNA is TGTGCCAGTAGTGATGTGGCGGGGGGCCCAGATACGCAGTATTTT.

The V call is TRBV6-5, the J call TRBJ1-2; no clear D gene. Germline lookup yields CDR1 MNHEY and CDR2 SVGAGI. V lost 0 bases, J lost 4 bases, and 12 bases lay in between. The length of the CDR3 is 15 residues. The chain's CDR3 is CASSYSRVLGYGYTF. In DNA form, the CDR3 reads TGTGCCAGCAGTTACTCTAGGGTTTTGGGCTATGGCTACACCTTC.

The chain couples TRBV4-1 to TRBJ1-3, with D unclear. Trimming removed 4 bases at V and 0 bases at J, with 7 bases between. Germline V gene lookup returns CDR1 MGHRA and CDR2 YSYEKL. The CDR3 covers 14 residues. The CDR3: CASSPIASGNTIYF. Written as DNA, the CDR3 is TGCGCCAGCAGCCCTATAGCCTCTGGAAACACCATATATTTT.

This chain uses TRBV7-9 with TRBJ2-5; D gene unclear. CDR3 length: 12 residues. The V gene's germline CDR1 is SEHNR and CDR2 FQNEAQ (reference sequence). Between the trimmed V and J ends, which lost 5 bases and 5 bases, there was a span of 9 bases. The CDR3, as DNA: TGTGCCAGCAGCCCACATGGGGAGACCCAGTACTTC. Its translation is CASSPHGETQYF.

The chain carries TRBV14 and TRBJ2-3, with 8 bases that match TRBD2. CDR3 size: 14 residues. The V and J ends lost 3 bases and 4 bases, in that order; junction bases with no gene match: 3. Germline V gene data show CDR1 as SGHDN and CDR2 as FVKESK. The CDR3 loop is CASSHAGGADTQYF. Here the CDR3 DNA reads TGTGCCAGCAGCCATGCGGGGGGTGCAGATACGCAGTATTTT.

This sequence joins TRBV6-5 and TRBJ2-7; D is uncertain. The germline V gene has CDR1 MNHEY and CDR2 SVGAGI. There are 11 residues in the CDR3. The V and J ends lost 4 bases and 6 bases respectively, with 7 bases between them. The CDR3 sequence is CASSWFGEQYF. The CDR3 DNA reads TGTGCCAGCAGTTGGTTTGGCGAGCAGTACTTC.

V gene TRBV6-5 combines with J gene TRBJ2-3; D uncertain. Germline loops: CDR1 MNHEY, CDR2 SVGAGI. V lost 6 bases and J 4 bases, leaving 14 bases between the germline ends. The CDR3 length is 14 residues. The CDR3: CASSRIASPDTQYF. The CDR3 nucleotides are TGTGCCAGCAGCCGCATAGCAAGCCCAGATACGCAGTATTTT.